Below, 24 T cell receptor beta chains from the same sample are listed, as sequenced in a study of blood T cell repertoires in COVID-19. Measured with immunoSEQ multiplex PCR; TCRdb has only the in-frame clones, and not every one. The sample shows about 59,000 clones, around 79% of them seen only once. The sequenced sample consisted of peripheral blood. These receptors originate from a man in his fifties or sixties with acute or convalescent COVID-19.

This sequence joins TRBV7-6 and TRBJ1-2; D remains unclear. CDR3 size: 13 residues. The V gene lost 3 bases and the J gene lost 8 bases, with 13 bases spanning the gap. The V gene's germline CDR1 is SGHVS and CDR2 FNYEAQ. CDR3 sequence reads: CASSFGSGGGYTF. DNA for the CDR3: TGTGCCAGCAGCTTCGGCTCGGGAGGAGGCTACACCTTC.

This clone was observed once. This chain connects TRBV5-4 to TRBJ1-2; 8 bases align to TRBD1. The V gene end was trimmed by 4 bases and the J gene end by 6 bases; junction bases not matched to a gene: 8. The CDR3 has 14 amino acids. In germline, CDR1 is SGHNT, CDR2 YYREEE (reference sequence). The CDR3 protein is CASSLGQGINGYTF. The DNA of the CDR3 is TGTGCCAGCAGCCTCGGACAGGGAATCAATGGCTACACCTTC.

V is TRBV3-1 (or the pseudogene TRBV3-2) and J is TRBJ2-5, with D unresolved. The germline CDR1 and CDR2 sequences are LGHDT and YNNKEL (reference sequence). V lost 0 bases and J lost 2, with 16 bases in between. The CDR3 covers 17 residues. The CDR3 nucleotides are TGTGCCAGCAGCCAAGACTCCCCAACGCAGACTCAAGAGACCCAGTACTTC. Amino acid sequence: CASSQDSPTQTQETQYF.

The J gene is TRBJ2-1, the V gene TRBV6-6; TRBD1 matches 7 bases. Unmatched junction bases numbered 13, after V lost 8 bases and J lost 6 bases. The CDR3 covers 15 residues. Germline lookup yields CDR1 MNHNY and CDR2 SVGAGI (reference sequence). Here the CDR3 reads CASSPSGTAFNEQFF. The CDR3 DNA reads TGTGCCAGCTCCCCCTCCGGGACAGCTTTCAATGAGCAGTTCTTC.

The rearrangement uses TRBV3-1 (or the pseudogene TRBV3-2) and TRBJ2-5; no reliable D call. Germline values: CDR1 LGHDT, CDR2 YNNKEL (reference sequence). The length of the CDR3 is 12 residues. V lost 4 bases and J lost 2, with 5 bases in between. Here the CDR3 DNA reads TGTGCCAGCAGCCTAAATCAAGAGACCCAGTACTTC. Translation: CASSLNQETQYF.

The gene calls are TRBV2 and TRBJ2-3; 11 bases agree with TRBD2. The CDR3 consists of 17 residues. V lost 7 bases, J lost 3 bases, and 12 bases stayed unmatched. Germline lookup yields CDR1 SNHLY and CDR2 FYNNEI. CDR3 DNA: TGTGCCAGCAACGAAGAGGGACTAGCGGCTAAAACAGATACGCAGTATTTT. It translates to CASNEEGLAAKTDTQYF.

J is TRBJ2-7 and V is TRBV19; 7 positions match TRBD2. The CDR3 is 16 residues long. Trimming cost V 3 bases and J 2 bases; bases outside gene matches: 10. The germline gives CDR1 LNHDA, CDR2 SQIVND (reference sequence). The CDR3, as DNA: TGTGCCAGTAGTATCTCCCCTTGGGGAGGGACCTACGAGCAGTACTTC. It translates to CASSISPWGGTYEQYF. Drawing the rest from reference TRBV19 and TRBJ2-7, the complete variable domain is DGGITQSPKYLFRKEGQNVTLSCEQNLNHDAMYWYRQDPGQGLRLIYYSQIVNDFQKGDIAEGYSVSREKKESFPLTVTSAQKNPTAFYLCASSISPWGGTYEQYFGPGTRLTVT.

The chain recombines TRBV6-1 with TRBJ2-5, with 7 bases fitting TRBD1. V dropped 1 base and J dropped 2; count of bases not matched to a gene: 10. Looked up from germline, CDR1 is MNHNS and CDR2 is SASEGT. This CDR3 spans 17 amino acids. The CDR3 sequence is CASSEGYQDRRQETQYF. The CDR3 coding sequence is TGTGCCAGCAGTGAAGGGTACCAGGACAGGAGGCAAGAGACCCAGTACTTC.

The rearrangement joins TRBV5-1 to TRBJ2-2; 8 bases are shared with TRBD2. The CDR3 is 15 amino acids. The germline V gene has CDR1 SGHRS and CDR2 YFSETQ. Trimming took 0 bases from V and 4 from J; bases not matched to a gene: 2. CDR3: CASSLGTSFTGELFF. The CDR3 coding sequence is TGCGCCAGCAGCTTGGGGACTAGCTTCACCGGGGAGCTGTTTTTT.

The rearrangement joins TRBV6-1 to TRBJ1-3; the D gene is possibly TRBD1 (5 bases). CDR3 length equals 14 residues. Per the germline V gene, CDR1 is MNHNS and CDR2 is SASEGT. V gave up 5 bases and J gave up 3 bases, with 11 bases separating them. CDR3 residues: CASSSGQVGNTIYF. In nucleotides, the CDR3 is TGTGCCAGCAGTTCAGGGCAGGTTGGAAACACCATATATTTT.

This clone has more than one count but fewer than ten. This chain connects TRBV7-3 to TRBJ2-7; D might be TRBD2 (5 bases). V was shortened by 5 bases and J by 4 bases, with 12 bases between the two germline ends. CDR1 and CDR2 from the germline V gene are SGHTA and FQGTGA. The CDR3 has 13 amino acids. The CDR3 DNA is TGTGCCAGCAGCCCCACCGGGAAGTACGAGCAGTACTTC. This translates into CASSPTGKYEQYF.

This clone was seen a handful of times. V usage is TRBV5-1 and J usage is TRBJ1-1; possibly TRBD1 for D (6 bases). Trimming removed 2 bases at V and 3 bases at J, with 14 bases between. The CDR3 totals 15 residues. The germline V gene has CDR1 SGHRS and CDR2 YFSETQ. The CDR3 spells CASSLQGVDYTEAFF. CDR3 DNA: TGCGCCAGCAGCTTACAGGGTGTGGACTACACTGAAGCTTTCTTT.

The chain employs TRBV2 and TRBJ1-4; D might be TRBD1 (6 bases). The CDR3 runs 13 residues. Germline V gives CDR1 SNHLY, CDR2 FYNNEI. V shed 4 bases and J shed 3 bases, with 6 bases lying between them. The CDR3, as DNA: TGTGCCAGCAGTGGGACAGCTAATGAAAAACTGTTTTTT. The encoded protein is CASSGTANEKLFF.

CDR3 bases: TGTGCCAGCAGTGAAGCTCTCCTCGAGCAGTACTTC. Its translation is CASSEALLEQYF. The V gene is TRBV2, the J gene TRBJ2-7; D unclear. From germline, CDR1 is SNHLY and CDR2 FYNNEI. The CDR3 consists of 12 residues. Trimming removed 0 bases from V and 6 bases from J, with 6 bases in between.

This clone has only one observation. The chain recombines TRBV7-2 with TRBJ1-1; no clear D gene. The CDR3 runs 14 residues. Germline V CDR1 and CDR2: SGHTA, FQGNSA. Trimming pared 5 bases from V and 6 bases from J, leaving 16 bases between. This CDR3 is CASSPAVEWSEAFF. Here the CDR3 DNA reads TGTGCCAGCAGCCCAGCGGTGGAATGGTCTGAAGCTTTCTTT. The variable domain in full, with the rest retrieved from reference TRBV7-2 and TRBJ1-1, is GAGVSQSPSNKVTEKGKDVELRCDPISGHTALYWYRQSLGQGLEFLIYFQGNSAPDKSGLPSDRFSAERTGGSVSTLTIQRTQQEDSAVYLCASSPAVEWSEAFFGQGTRLTVV.

This clone was counted between two and nine times. The chain carries TRBV7-2 and TRBJ2-5; 7 nucleotides agree with TRBD2. The ends lost 5 bases at V and 5 bases at J; junction bases unmatched: 14. The germline V gene encodes CDR1 SGHTA and CDR2 FQGNSA. The CDR3 contains 16 residues. DNA of the CDR3: TGTGCCAGCAGCGGCGTGGGTATCGGGGGGAGGGAGACCCAGTACTTC. Protein sequence: CASSGVGIGGRETQYF. The full variable domain, with the rest looked up from reference TRBV7-2 and TRBJ2-5, is GAGVSQSPSNKVTEKGKDVELRCDPISGHTALYWYRQSLGQGLEFLIYFQGNSAPDKSGLPSDRFSAERTGGSVSTLTIQRTQQEDSAVYLCASSGVGIGGRETQYFGPGTRLLVL.

This clone was observed a single time. This chain connects TRBV30 to TRBJ2-3; D perhaps matches TRBD2 (6 bases). The CDR3 sequence is 14 residues long. V was pared by 3 bases and J by 0 bases, with 10 bases between. In germline, CDR1 is GTSNPN, CDR2 SVGIG (reference sequence). Here the CDR3 DNA reads TGTGCCTGGAGAAGCGGGTCTAGCACAGATACGCAGTATTTT. It yields the protein CAWRSGSSTDTQYF.

The chain uses TRBV15 and TRBJ1-1; tentatively, D is TRBD1 (5 bases). CDR1 LNHNV and CDR2 YYDKDF come from the germline V gene (reference sequence). This CDR3 is 16 amino acids long. V lost 8 bases and J lost 4, with 23 bases in between. The CDR3 sequence: CATAPPGGRVGTEAFF. Here the CDR3 DNA reads TGTGCCACCGCTCCCCCCGGGGGGAGAGTGGGCACTGAAGCTTTCTTT.

This clone was detected only once. J is TRBJ1-3 and V is TRBV18; D is undetermined. The V end was cut by 6 bases, the J end by 0 bases, with 15 bases between. Germline V gives CDR1 KGHSH, CDR2 LQKENI. This CDR3 contains 16 residues. Here the CDR3 reads CASSLSRTDSGNTIYF. The CDR3 coding sequence is TGTGCCAGCTCCCTCTCCCGGACTGACTCTGGAAACACCATATATTTT.

The rearrangement joins TRBV6-2 or TRBV6-3 to TRBJ2-7, with 11 nucleotides matching TRBD1. CDR3 size: 16 residues. V lost 2 bases, J lost 3 bases, and 6 bases stayed unmatched. CDR1 is MNHEY, CDR2 SVGEGT, per germline. The CDR3 DNA follows: TGTGCCAGCAGTTACGGTTGGACAGGGGGCTACTACGAGCAGTACTTC. It codes for CASSYGWTGGYYEQYF.

The chain recombines TRBV6-1 with TRBJ2-5; TRBD2 agrees at 11 bases. The CDR3 has 16 amino acids. Germline trimming cut 3 bases from V and 1 base from J; bases unmatched to any gene: 4. From germline, CDR1 is MNHNS and CDR2 SASEGT. The CDR3 protein is CASSDLAGGPQETQYF. The CDR3 coding sequence is TGTGCCAGCAGTGATTTAGCGGGAGGGCCCCAAGAGACCCAGTACTTC.

The sample holds one count of this clone. The chain carries TRBV10-2 and TRBJ2-1, with a possible D match to TRBD1 (6 bases). The V end lost 8 bases, the J end lost 1 base, and 15 bases lay between the germline ends. This CDR3 contains 15 residues. The V gene's germline CDR1 is WSHSY and CDR2 SAAADI. The CDR3 coding sequence is TGCGCCAGCGGAAAACAGGGTGGATCCTACAATGAGCAGTTCTTC. It encodes CASGKQGGSYNEQFF.

The chain couples TRBV5-6 to TRBJ2-5, with TRBD2 as a possible D gene (5 bases). CDR1 and CDR2 from the germline V gene are SGHDT and YYEEEE. The CDR3 extends over 17 amino acids. V lost 0 bases, J lost 6 bases, and 21 bases lay in between. Written as DNA, the CDR3 is TGTGCCAGCAGCTTGGTTAGGAGTTTACGAGGGCGGAAGACCCAGTACTTC. It encodes CASSLVRSLRGRKTQYF.

The chain recombines TRBV28 with TRBJ1-5; D is perhaps TRBD1 (5 bases). The germline V gene has CDR1 MDHEN and CDR2 SYDVKM. This CDR3 is 15 amino acids long. Deletions cut 8 bases from V and 4 bases from J, with 18 bases between. In nucleotides, the CDR3 is TGTGCCAGCTCGGGCGGAGGGGCAGGGAATCAGCCCCAGCATTTT. It specifies CASSGGGAGNQPQHF.